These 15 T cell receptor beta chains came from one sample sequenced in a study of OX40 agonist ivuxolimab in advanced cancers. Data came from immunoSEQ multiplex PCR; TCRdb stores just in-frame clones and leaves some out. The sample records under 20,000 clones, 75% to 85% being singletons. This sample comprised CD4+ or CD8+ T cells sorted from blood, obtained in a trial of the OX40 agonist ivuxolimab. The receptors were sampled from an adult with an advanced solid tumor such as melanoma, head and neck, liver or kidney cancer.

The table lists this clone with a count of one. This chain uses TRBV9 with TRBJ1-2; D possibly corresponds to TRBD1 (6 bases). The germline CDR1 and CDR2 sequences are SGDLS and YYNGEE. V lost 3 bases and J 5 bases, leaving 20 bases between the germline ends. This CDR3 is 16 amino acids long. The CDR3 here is CASSATTGSGAYGYTF. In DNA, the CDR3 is TGTGCCAGCAGCGCAACCACAGGGAGTGGGGCTTATGGCTACACCTTC.

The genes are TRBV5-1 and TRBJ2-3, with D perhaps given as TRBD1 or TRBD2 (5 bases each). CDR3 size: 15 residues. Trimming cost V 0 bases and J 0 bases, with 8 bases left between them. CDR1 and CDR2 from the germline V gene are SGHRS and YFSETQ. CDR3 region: CASSLGGSSTDTQYF. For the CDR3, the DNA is TGCGCCAGCAGCTTGGGGGGGTCCAGCACAGATACGCAGTATTTT.

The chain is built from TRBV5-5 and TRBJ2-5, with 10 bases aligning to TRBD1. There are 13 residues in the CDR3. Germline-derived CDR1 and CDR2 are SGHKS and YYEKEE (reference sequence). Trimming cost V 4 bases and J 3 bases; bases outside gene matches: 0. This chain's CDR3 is CASSGTGEETQYF. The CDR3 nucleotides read TGTGCCAGCAGCGGGACAGGGGAAGAGACCCAGTACTTC.

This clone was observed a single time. The CDR3 DNA reads as TGTGCCAGCAGCGGTCCCTACGAGCAGTACTTC. This translates into CASSGPYEQYF. The V call is TRBV5-3, the J call TRBJ2-7, with a weak D call TRBD2 (5 bases). TRBV5-3 is an ORF; its function is uncertain. The CDR3 has 11 residues. Deletions cut 8 bases from V and 2 bases from J, with 8 bases between.

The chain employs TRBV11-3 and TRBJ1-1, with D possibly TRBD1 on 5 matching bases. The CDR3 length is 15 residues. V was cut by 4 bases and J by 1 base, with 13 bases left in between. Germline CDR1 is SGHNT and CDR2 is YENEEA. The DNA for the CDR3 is TGTGCCAGCAGCTCCAGGGATGGCGCGAACACTGAAGCTTTCTTT. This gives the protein CASSSRDGANTEAFF.

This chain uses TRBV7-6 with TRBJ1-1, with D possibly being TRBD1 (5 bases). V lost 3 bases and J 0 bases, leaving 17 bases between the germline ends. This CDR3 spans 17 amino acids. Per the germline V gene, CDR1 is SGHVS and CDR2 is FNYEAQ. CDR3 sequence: CASSFGTMGLMNTEAFF. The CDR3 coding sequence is TGTGCCAGCAGCTTTGGGACGATGGGCCTCATGAACACTGAAGCTTTCTTT.

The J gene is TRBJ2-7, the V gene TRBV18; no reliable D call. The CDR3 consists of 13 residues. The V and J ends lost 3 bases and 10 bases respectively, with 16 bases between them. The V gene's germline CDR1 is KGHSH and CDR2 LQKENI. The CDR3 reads CASSPIIYISQYF. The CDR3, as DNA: TGTGCCAGCTCACCTATTATTTACATATCCCAGTACTTC.

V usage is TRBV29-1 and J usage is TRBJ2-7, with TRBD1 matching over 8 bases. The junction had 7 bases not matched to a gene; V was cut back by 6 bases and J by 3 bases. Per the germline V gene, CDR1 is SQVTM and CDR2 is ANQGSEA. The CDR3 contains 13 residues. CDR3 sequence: CSVWDRHNYEQYF. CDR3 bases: TGCAGCGTCTGGGACAGGCACAACTACGAGCAGTACTTC.

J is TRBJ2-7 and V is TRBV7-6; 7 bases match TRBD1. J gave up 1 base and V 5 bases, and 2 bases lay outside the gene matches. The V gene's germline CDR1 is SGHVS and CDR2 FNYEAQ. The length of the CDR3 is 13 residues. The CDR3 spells CASSIQGSYEQYF. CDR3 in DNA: TGTGCCAGCAGCATACAGGGGTCCTACGAGCAGTACTTC.

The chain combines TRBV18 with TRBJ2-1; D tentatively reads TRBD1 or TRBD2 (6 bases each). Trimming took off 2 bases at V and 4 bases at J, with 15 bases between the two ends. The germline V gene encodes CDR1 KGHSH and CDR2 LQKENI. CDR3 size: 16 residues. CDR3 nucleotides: TGTGCCAGCTCACCAGGGGGGCAGGGATCGTACAATGAGCAGTTCTTC. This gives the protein CASSPGGQGSYNEQFF.

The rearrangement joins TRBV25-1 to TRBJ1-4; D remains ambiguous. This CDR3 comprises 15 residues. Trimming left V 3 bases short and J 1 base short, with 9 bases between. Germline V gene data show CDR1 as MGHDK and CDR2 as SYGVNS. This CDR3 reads CASSDNPRTNEKLFF. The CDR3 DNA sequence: TGTGCCAGCAGTGACAACCCTCGAACTAATGAAAAACTGTTTTTT.

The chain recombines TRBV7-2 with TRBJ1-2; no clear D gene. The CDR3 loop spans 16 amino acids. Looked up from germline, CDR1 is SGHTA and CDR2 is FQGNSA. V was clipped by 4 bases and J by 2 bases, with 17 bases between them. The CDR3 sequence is CASSSLVSPRNYGYTF. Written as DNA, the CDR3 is TGTGCCAGCAGCTCCCTAGTCTCCCCTCGGAACTATGGCTACACCTTC.

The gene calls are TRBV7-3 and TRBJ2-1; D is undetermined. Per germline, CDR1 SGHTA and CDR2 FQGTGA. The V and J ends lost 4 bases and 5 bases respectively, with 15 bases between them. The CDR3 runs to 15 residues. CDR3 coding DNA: TGTGCCAGCAGCTCCGGCAGGCGAAACGACAATGAGCAGTTCTTC. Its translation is CASSSGRRNDNEQFF.

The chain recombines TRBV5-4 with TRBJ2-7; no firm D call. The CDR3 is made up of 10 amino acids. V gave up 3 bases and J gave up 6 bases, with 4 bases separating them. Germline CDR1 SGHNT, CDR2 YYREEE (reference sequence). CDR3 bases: TGTGCCAGCAGCTCGTTCGAGCAGTACTTC. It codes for CASSSFEQYF.

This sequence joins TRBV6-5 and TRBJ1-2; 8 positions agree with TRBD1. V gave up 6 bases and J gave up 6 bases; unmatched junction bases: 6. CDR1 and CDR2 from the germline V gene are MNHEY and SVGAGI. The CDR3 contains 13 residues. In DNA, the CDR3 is TGTGCCAGCAGCCTGACAGGGGACGATGGCTACACCTTC. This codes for CASSLTGDDGYTF.